This TCR beta chain was obtained from a study of shared clonotypes between healthy human individuals. The data were produced by immunoSEQ multiplex PCR, yet TCRdb's version contains in-frame clones alone and is incomplete. The profile shows 2 million to 2.5 million clones, approximately 95% of them singletons. Per germline, CDR1 LNHDA and CDR2 SQIVND (reference sequence). V shed 1 base and J shed 0 bases, with 10 bases lying between them. The CDR3 length is 15 residues. The J gene is TRBJ2-7, the V gene TRBV19; no clear D gene. The TCR was taken from a man aged 18 to 35 in good health. Some clones in this sample may be carry-over from other donors' samples. Sequencing was carried out using naive CD4+ T cells from PBMCs. The subset is: CD45RA+ positively selected. This chain's CDR3 is CASSIGGFSSYEQYF. For the CDR3, the DNA is TGTGCCAGTAGTATAGGTGGGTTCTCCTCCTACGAGCAGTACTTC. Using reference TRBV19 and TRBJ2-7 for the parts outside the CDR3, the full variable domain is DGGITQSPKYLFRKEGQNVTLSCEQNLNHDAMYWYRQDPGQGLRLIYYSQIVNDFQKGDIAEGYSVSREKKESFPLTVTSAQKNPTAFYLCASSIGGFSSYEQYFGPGTRLTVT.